This T cell receptor beta chain was captured in a study of blood T cell repertoires in COVID-19. Across over 20 US areas, participants ranged in age from about 18 to 90 years. Germline V gene data show CDR1 as SNHLY and CDR2 as FYNNEI. The CDR3 covers 15 residues. Trimming took 4 bases from V and 2 from J; bases not matched to a gene: 8. Authors' data handling: For nucleated cells, counts were estimated from reference gene primer amplification. Clones were sequenced by immunoSEQ multiplex PCR, and TCRdb holds only the in-frame ones, with some missing. The D gene and trimming were derived from the DNA, and the V and J assignments and clone size from that table. The table shows roughly 330,000 clones, with about 89% occurring only once.

This sequence was found in a woman aged 25-40 years who had recovered from COVID-19. The rearrangement uses TRBV2 and TRBJ2-7; 7 bases fit TRBD1. The sample taken for sequencing was PBMCs or T cells enriched from blood (not recorded which). The CDR3 loop is CASSVQGNSAYEQYF. The CDR3 bases are TGTGCCAGCAGTGTACAGGGGAATTCTGCCTACGAGCAGTACTTC.